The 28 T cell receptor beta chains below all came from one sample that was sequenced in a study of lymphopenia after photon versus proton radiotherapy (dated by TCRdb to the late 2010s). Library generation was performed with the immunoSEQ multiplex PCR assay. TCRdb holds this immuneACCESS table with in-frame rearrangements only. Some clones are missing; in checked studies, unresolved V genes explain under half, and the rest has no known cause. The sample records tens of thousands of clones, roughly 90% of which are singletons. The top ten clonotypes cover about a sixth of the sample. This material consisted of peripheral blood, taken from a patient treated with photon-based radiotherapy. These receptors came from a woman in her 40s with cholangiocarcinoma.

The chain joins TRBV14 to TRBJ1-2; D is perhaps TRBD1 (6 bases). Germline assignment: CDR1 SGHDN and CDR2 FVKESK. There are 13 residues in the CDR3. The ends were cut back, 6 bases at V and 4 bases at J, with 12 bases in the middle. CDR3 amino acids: CASSPLGAYGYTF. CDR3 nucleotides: TGTGCCAGCAGTCCCTTGGGGGCCTATGGCTACACCTTC. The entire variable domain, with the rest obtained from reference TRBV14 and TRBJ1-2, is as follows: EAGVTQFPSHSVIEKGQTVTLRCDPISGHDNLYWYRRVMGKEIKFLLHFVKESKQDESGMPNNRFLAERTGGTYSTLKVQPAELEDSGVYFCASSPLGAYGYTFGSGTRLTVV.

The CDR3 coding sequence is TGTGCCAGTAGTATAGAAGGACAAAGAGGCGAGCAGTACTTC. It specifies CASSIEGQRGEQYF. This sequence joins TRBV19 and TRBJ2-7; maybe TRBD1 (5 bases). V lost 0 bases and J 6 bases, leaving 12 bases between the germline ends. CDR3 length: 14 residues. The V gene's germline CDR1 is LNHDA and CDR2 SQIVND (reference sequence). Full variable domain (rest looked up from reference TRBV19 and TRBJ2-7): DGGITQSPKYLFRKEGQNVTLSCEQNLNHDAMYWYRQDPGQGLRLIYYSQIVNDFQKGDIAEGYSVSREKKESFPLTVTSAQKNPTAFYLCASSIEGQRGEQYFGPGTRLTVT.

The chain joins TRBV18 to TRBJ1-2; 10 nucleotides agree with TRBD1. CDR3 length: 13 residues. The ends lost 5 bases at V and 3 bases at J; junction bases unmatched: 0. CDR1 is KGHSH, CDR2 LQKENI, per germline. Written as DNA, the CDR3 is TGTGCCAGCTCAGGACAGGGGGACTATGGCTACACCTTC. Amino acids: CASSGQGDYGYTF.

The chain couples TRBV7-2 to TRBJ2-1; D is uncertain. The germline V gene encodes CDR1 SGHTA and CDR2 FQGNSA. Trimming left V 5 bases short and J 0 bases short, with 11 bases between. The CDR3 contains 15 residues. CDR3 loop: CASSEINSSYNEQFF. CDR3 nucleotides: TGTGCCAGCAGCGAAATTAATAGCTCCTACAATGAGCAGTTCTTC.

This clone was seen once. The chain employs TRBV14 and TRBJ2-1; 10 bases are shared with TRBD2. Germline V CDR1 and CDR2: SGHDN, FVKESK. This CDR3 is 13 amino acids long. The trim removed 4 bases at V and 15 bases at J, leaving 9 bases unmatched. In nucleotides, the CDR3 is TGTGCCAGCAGCCCCGGTGTGCTAGCGGGGGTGTTCTTC. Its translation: CASSPGVLAGVFF.

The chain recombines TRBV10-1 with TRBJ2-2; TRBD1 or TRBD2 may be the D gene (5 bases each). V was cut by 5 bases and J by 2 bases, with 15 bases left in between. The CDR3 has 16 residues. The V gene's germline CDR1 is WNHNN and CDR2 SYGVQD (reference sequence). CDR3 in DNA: TGCGCCAGCAGTCCCGCAGGGAGCGGTAACACCGGGGAGCTGTTTTTT. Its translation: CASSPAGSGNTGELFF.

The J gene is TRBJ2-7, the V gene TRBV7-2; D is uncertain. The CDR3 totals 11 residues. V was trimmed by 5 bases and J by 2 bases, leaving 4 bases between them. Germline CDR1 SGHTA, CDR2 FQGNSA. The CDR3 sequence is CASSETYEQYF. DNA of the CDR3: TGTGCCAGCAGCGAAACCTACGAGCAGTACTTC. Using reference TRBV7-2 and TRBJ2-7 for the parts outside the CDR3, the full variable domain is GAGVSQSPSNKVTEKGKDVELRCDPISGHTALYWYRQSLGQGLEFLIYFQGNSAPDKSGLPSDRFSAERTGGSVSTLTIQRTQQEDSAVYLCASSETYEQYFGPGTRLTVT.

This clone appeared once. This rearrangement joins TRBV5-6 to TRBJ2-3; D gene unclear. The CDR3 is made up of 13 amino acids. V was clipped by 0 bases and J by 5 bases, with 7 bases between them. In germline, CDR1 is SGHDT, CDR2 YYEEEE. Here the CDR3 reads CASSLAGQDTQYF. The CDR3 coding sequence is TGTGCCAGCAGCTTGGCTGGCCAAGATACGCAGTATTTT.

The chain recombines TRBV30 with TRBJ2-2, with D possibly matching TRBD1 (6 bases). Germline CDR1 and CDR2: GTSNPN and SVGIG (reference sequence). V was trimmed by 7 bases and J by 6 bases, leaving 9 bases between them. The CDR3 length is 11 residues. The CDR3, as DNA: TGTGCCTTCAGGGGTGCCGGGGAGCTGTTTTTT. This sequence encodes CAFRGAGELFF.

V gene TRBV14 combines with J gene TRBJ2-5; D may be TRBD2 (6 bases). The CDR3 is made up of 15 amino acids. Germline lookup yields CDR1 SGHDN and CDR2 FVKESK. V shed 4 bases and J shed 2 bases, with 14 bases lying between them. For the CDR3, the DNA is TGTGCCAGCAGCCTTACCGGGACTCGACAAGAGACCCAGTACTTC. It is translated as CASSLTGTRQETQYF.

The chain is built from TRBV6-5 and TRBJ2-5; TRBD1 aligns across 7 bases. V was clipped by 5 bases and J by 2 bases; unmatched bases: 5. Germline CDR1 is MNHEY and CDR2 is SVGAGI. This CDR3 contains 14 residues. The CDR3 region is CASSEMGQQETQYF. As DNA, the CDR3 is TGTGCCAGCAGTGAAATGGGACAGCAAGAGACCCAGTACTTC.

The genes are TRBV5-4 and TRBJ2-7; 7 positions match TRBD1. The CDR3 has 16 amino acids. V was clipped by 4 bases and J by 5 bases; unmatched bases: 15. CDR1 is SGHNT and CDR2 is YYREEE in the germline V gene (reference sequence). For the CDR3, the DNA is TGTGCCAGCAGCACGAAAGGGGCTGGCGACAGGGACGAGCAGTACTTC. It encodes CASSTKGAGDRDEQYF.

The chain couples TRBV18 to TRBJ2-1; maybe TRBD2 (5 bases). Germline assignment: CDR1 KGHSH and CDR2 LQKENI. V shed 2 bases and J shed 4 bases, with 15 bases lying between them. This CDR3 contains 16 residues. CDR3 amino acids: CASSPLAAAEYNEQFF. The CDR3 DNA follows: TGTGCCAGCTCACCATTAGCAGCGGCAGAATACAATGAGCAGTTCTTC.

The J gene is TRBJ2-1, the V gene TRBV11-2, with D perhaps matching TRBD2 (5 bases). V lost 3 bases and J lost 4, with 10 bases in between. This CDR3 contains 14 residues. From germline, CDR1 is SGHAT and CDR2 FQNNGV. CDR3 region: CASSFNRGYNEQFF. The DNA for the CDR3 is TGTGCCAGCAGCTTTAATCGCGGGTACAATGAGCAGTTCTTC.

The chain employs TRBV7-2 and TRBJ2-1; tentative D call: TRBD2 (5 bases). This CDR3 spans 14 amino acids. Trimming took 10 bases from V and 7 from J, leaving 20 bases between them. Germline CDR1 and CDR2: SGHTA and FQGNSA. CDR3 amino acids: CANGRVYGMNEQFF. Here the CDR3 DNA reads TGTGCCAACGGACGAGTGTACGGGATGAATGAGCAGTTCTTC.

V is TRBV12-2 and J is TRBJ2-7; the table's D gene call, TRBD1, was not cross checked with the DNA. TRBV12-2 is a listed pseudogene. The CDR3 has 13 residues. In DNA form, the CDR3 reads TGTGCAAGTCGCTTCCCAGGGTATCACGAGCAGTACTTC. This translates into CASRFPGYHEQYF.

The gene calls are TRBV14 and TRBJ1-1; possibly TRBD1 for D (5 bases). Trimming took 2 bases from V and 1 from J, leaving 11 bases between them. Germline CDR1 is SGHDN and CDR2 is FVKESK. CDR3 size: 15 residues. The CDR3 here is CASSQQQVANTEAFF. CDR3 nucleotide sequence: TGTGCCAGCAGCCAACAACAGGTCGCGAACACTGAAGCTTTCTTT.

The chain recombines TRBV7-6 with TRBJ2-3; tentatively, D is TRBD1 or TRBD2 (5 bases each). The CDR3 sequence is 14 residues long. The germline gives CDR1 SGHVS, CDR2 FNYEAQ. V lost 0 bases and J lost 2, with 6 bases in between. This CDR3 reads CASSLAGDTDTQYF. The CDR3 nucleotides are TGTGCCAGCAGCTTAGCGGGGGACACAGATACGCAGTATTTT.

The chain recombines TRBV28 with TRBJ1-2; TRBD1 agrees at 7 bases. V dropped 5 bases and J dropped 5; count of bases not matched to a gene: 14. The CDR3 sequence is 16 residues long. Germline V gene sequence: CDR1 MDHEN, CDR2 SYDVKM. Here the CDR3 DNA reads TGTGCCAGCAGTCTACAAGGATGGGACAGCCCATATGGCTACACCTTC. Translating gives CASSLQGWDSPYGYTF.

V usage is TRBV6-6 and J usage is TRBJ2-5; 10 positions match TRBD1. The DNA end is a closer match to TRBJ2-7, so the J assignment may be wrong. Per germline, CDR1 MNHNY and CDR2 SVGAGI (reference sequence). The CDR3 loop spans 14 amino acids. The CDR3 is CASRAGQGVYEQYF. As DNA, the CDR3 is TGTGCCAGCAGGGCAGGACAGGGGGTCTACGAGCAGTACTTC.

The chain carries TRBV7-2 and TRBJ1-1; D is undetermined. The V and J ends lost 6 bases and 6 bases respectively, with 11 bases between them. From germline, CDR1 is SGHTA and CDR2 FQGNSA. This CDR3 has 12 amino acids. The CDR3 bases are TGTGCCAGCAGTTCCTGGGTGGCTGAAGCTTTCTTT. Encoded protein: CASSSWVAEAFF.

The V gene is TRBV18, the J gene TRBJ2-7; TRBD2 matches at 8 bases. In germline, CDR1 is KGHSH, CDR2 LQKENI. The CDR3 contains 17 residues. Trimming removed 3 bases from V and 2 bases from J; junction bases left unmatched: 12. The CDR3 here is CASSPLPTSGLPYEQYF. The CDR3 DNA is TGTGCCAGCTCACCGCTCCCCACTAGCGGCCTTCCCTACGAGCAGTACTTC.

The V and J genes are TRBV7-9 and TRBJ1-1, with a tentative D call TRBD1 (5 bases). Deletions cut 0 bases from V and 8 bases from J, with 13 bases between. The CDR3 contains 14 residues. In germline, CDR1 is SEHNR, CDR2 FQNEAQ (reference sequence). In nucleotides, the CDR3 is TGTGCCAGCAGCTTAGCGGGGGGGGTCCCCGAAGCTTTCTTT. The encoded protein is CASSLAGGVPEAFF. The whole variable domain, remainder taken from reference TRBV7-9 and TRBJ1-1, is DTGVSQNPRHKITKRGQNVTFRCDPISEHNRLYWYRQTLGQGPEFLTYFQNEAQLEKSRLLSDRFSAERPKGSFSTLEIQRTEQGDSAMYLCASSLAGGVPEAFFGQGTRLTVV.

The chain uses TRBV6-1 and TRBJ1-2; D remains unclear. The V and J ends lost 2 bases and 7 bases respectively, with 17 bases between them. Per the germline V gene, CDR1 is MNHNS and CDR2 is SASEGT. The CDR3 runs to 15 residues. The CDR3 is CASSERQRLRGGYTF. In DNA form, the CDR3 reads TGTGCCAGCAGTGAACGTCAACGGCTTCGTGGTGGCTACACCTTC.

CDR3 in amino acids: CASSLASGPSSTDTQYF. The DNA for the CDR3 is TGCGCCAGCAGCTTGGCAAGCGGACCGTCTAGCACAGATACGCAGTATTTT. J is TRBJ2-3 and V is TRBV5-1; a possible D gene is TRBD2 (5 bases). Germline CDR1 is SGHRS and CDR2 is YFSETQ. This CDR3 is built from 17 residues. V lost 0 bases and J 0 bases, leaving 14 bases between the germline ends.

CDR3 DNA: TGTGCCAGCAGTTCGGGACAGCTGATAACCTACGAGCAGTACTTC. It codes for CASSSGQLITYEQYF. This chain connects TRBV28 to TRBJ2-7, with 7 bases lining up with TRBD1. Germline V lookup: CDR1 MDHEN, CDR2 SYDVKM. J gave up 2 bases and V 4 bases, and 8 bases lay outside the gene matches. The CDR3 is made up of 15 amino acids. The whole variable domain, filled in from reference TRBV28 and TRBJ2-7, reads DVKVTQSSRYLVKRTGEKVFLECVQDMDHENMFWYRQDPGLGLRLIYFSYDVKMKEKGDIPEGYSVSREKKERFSLILESASTNQTSMYLCASSSGQLITYEQYFGPGTRLTVT.

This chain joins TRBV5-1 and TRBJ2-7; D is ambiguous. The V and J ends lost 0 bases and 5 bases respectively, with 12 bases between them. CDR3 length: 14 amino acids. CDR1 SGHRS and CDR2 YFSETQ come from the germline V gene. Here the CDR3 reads CASSLAAPGDEQYF. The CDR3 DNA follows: TGCGCCAGCAGCTTGGCCGCGCCTGGGGACGAGCAGTACTTC.

CDR3 amino acids: CASSLNKQPQHF. In nucleotides, the CDR3 is TGTGCCAGCAGTTTAAACAAGCAGCCCCAGCATTTT. This rearrangement joins TRBV28 to TRBJ1-5, with D unresolved. The CDR3 totals 12 residues. Germline CDR1 MDHEN, CDR2 SYDVKM. Trimming took 2 bases from V and 7 from J, leaving 6 bases between them.